This section outlines one TCR beta chain sequence together with its context. Its target antigen remains unknown. It has no much larger one-base neighbor in the sample; base qualities were not kept. TCRbeta CDR3 regions were amplified from genomic DNA by means of the immunoSEQ Assay, a bias-controlled multiplex PCR. From the authors' description of their analysis: Within the assay, amplification of reference gene primers was used to estimate how many nucleated cells each sample contained. To quantify the absolute abundance of each unique TCRbeta CDR3 rearrangement, sequence reads were collapsed and filtered. Productive Simpson clonality was computed per sample as the square root of Simpson's diversity index over productive rearrangements. The clones in this table, taken by TCRdb from immuneACCESS, are in-frame only. Not every clone is retained; where verified, under half of the shortfall comes from an unresolved V gene, and the cause of the rest is unknown. The V and J calls and the clone size are those of that table, but D and trimming were determined from the DNA. The sample has 70,000 to 85,000 clones on record, about four fifths of them singletons. Approximately 10% of the sample goes to the ten largest clones.

These data originate in a study of blood T cell repertoires in COVID-19 (dated by TCRdb to about 2020). Broadly, across the study: The collaborator samples originated in the United States, Italy and Spain and spanned the acute and convalescent phases of COVID-19. The prospective study material was composed of cDNA or gDNA derived from T cells, B-cell-depleted T cells, or PBMCs. Deeply sampled blood TCRbeta repertoires from subjects exposed to, actively infected with, or recovered from COVID-19 were included in the dataset. The repertoires were released in a freely available public database intended as a resource for research on the immune response to SARS-CoV-2. Samples came from the ongoing ImmuneRACE study (first 160 participants) plus 1,254 subjects from 6 global collaborators. A de-identified subject ID, COVID-19 status, age in years and sex were almost always included in the sample metadata. Where HLA class I and class II types were available, the types were taken from metadata supplied by the sample provider, not from assay-based typing.

What the study reported, not specific to this receptor: Clinical and demographic metadata were provided uncurated, with the amount varying by source and participant.

The germline V and J ends show losses of 5 bases and 4 bases respectively, and no gene match explains 7 bases of the junction. Taken from the germline V gene (reference sequence), the CDR1 and CDR2 loops are LGHDT and YNNKEL. The CDR3, cysteine through phenylalanine, is 14 amino acids long. This entry keeps only the CDR3 DNA: 42 bases, framed from base 1. Collaborating institutions collected whole blood in K2EDTA tubes following their own protocols. Collaborator samples were shipped for TCRbeta analysis as frozen whole blood, isolated PBMCs, or DNA extracted from either sample type. The sequence was collected from a human donor in a cohort sampled during active COVID-19. Recombination linked TRBV3-1 (or the pseudogene TRBV3-2) to TRBJ2-7, and TRBD1 aligns with 8 junction nucleotides. The sample comprised peripheral blood. The CDR3: CASSYRGTTYEQYF. The DNA sequence is as follows: TGTGCCAGCAGCTACAGGGGGACGACTTACGAGCAGTACTTC.